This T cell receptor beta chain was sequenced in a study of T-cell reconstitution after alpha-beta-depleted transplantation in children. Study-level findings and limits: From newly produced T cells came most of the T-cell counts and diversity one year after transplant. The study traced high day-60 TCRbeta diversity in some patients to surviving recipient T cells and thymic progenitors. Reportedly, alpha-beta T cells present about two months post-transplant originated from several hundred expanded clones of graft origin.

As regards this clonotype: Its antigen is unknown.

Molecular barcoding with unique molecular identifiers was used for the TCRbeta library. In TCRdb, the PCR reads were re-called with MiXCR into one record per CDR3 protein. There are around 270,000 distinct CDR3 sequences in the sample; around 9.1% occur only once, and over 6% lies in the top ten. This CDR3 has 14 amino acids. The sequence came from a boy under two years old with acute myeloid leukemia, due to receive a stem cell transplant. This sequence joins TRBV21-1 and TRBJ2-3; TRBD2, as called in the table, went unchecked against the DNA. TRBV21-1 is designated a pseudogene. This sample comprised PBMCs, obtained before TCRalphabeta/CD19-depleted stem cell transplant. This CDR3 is CASSKWTSRHTQYF. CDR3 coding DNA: TGTGCCAGCAGCAAATGGACTTCACGACATACGCAGTATTTT.